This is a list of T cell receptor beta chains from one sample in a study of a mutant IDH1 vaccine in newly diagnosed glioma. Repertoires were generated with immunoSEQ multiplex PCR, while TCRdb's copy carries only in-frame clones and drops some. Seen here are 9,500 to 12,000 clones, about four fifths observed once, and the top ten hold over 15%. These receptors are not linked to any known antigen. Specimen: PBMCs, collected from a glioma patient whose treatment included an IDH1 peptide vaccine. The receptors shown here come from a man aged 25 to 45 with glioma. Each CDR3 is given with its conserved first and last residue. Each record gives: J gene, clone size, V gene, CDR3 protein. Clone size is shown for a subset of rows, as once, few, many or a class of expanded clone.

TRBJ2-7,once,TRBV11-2,CASSSARRGGRAYEQYF
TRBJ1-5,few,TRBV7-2,CASSLAGAGQPQHF
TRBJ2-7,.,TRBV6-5,CASSYSSGSLYEQYF
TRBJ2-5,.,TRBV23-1,CASSRGRTGRDTQYF
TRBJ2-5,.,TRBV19,CASSRTSGKQETQYF
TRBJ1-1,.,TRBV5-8,CASSFGGPEAFF
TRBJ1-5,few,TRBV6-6,CASILRDTYSNQPQHF
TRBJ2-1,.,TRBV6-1,CASDVQKGFNEQFF
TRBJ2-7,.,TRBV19,CASSIAGSSYEQYF
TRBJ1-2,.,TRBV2,CASERGWGGYGYTF
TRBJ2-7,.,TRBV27,CASSLSRNGEQYF
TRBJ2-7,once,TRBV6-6,CASSYSTGDSYEQYF
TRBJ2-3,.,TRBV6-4,CASSLIAGSTDTQYF
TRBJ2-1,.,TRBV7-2,CASSPHNEQFF
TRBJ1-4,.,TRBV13,CASSWGDSKLFF
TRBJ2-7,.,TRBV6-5,CASSGGVSYEQYF
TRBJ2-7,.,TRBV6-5,CASRRSITYEQYF
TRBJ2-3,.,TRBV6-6,CASSYGGARDTQYF
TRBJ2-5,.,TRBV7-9,CASSLAVGQGGVTQYF
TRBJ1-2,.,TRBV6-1,CASSANRANGYTF
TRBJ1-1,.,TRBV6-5,CASSWDRANTEAFF
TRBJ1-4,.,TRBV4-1,CASSQDRVGGEKLFF
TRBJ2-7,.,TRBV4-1,CASSQENGRTYEQYF
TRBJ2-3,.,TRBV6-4,CASSQEKEDTQYF
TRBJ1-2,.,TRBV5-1,CASSRKDGQARPGGYTF
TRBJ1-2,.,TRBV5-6,CASSLGIYGYTF
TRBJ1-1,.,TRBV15,CATSSRRGVNTEAFF
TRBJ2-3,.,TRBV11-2,CASSYLAGVLYF
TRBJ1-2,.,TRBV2,CASSGHPYGYTF
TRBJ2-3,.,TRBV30,CAWSVKAGYTDTQYF
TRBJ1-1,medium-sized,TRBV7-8,CASSLWNTEAFF
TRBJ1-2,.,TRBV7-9,CASSLDITSANYGYTF
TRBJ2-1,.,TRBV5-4,CASSLSPGAYNEQFF
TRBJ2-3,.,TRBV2,CASRGTMDFTDTQYF
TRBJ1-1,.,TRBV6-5,CASSYQVTTNTEAFF
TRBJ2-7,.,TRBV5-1,CASSLEAYEQYF
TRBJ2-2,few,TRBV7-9,CASTPRTNTGELFF
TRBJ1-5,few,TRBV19,CASRGGLSNQPQHF
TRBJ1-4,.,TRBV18,CASSAGATNEKLFF
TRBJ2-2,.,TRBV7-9,CASSRPTANTGELFF
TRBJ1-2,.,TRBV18,CASSPNTGYYGYTF
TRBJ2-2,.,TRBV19,CASRDTNTGELFF
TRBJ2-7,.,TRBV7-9,CASSLRDSPYEQYF
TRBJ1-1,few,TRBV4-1,CASSQQMGQGETEAFF
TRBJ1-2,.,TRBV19,CARGTGVYPNYGYTF
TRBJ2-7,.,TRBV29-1,CSVAPRRADEQYF